The clone carrying this T cell receptor beta chain was seen ten or more times. Its antigen is not known. This record belongs to a study of CD8 T cells in ankylosing spondylitis. Study-wide results and caveats: Disease-linked clones bore a CD8+ phenotype and were relatively rare in peripheral blood. Past studies reported some motif variants in reactive arthritis synovial fluid and blood.

The germline V gene encodes CDR1 ENHRY and CDR2 SYGVKD. V lost 6 bases to trimming and J lost 0 bases, with 9 bases between them. This CDR3 spans 15 amino acids. Using quantitative 5'-RACE with molecular barcodes, the authors made TCR beta libraries. TCRdb re-called the 5' RACE reads with MiXCR, one entry per CDR3 protein. Of 100,000 to 150,000 distinct CDR3 sequences in the sample, around 7% were seen once. This receptor was identified in a male donor with ankylosing spondylitis or in good health (not recorded which). The chain carries TRBV10-3 and TRBJ2-6; D gene uncertain. Input material: blood, either unsorted or a sorted T cell fraction (not recorded which). The CDR3 loop reads CAISLQRSGANVLTF. Here the CDR3 DNA reads TGTGCCATCAGCCTTCAGCGCTCTGGGGCCAACGTCCTGACTTTC.